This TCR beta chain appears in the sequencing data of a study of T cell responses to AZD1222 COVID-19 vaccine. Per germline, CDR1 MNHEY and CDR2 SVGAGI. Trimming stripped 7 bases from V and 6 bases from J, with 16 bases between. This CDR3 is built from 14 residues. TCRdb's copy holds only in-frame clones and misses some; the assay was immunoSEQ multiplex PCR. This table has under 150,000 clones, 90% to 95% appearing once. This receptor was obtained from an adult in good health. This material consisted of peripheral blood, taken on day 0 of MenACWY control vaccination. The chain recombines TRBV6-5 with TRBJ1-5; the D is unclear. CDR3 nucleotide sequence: TGTGCCAGCACCCCGTGGCAAGGCAGTCAGCCCCAGCATTTT. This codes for CASTPWQGSQPQHF.